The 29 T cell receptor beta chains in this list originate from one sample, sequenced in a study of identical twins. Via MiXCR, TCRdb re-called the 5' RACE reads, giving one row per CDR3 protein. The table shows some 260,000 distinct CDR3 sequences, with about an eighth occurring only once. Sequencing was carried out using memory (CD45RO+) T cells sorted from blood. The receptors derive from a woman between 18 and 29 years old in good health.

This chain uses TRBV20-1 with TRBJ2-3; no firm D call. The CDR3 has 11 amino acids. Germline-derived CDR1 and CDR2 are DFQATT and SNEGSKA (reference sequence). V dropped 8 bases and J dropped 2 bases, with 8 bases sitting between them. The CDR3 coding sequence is TGCAGTCCGTCGTTCACAGATACGCAGTATTTT. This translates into CSPSFTDTQYF.

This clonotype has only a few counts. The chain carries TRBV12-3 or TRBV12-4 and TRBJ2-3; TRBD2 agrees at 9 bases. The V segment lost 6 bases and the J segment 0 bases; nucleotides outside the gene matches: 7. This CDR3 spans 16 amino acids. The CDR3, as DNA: TGTGCCAGCAGGCACAGCGGGGGGTATAGCACAGATACGCAGTATTTT. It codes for CASRHSGGYSTDTQYF.

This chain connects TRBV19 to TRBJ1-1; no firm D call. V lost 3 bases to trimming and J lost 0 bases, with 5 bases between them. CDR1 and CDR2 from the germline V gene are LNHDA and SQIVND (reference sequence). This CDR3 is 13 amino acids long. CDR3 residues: CASSMCMNTEAFF. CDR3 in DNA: TGTGCCAGTAGTATGTGCATGAACACTGAAGCTTTCTTT.

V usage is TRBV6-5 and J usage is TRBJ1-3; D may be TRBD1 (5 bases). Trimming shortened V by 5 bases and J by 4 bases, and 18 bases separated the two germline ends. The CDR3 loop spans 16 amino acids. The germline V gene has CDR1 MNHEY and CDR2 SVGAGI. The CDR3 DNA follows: TGTGCCAGCAGTACTCTTGGGGCATCGGGGGGAAACACCATATATTTT. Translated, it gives CASSTLGASGGNTIYF.

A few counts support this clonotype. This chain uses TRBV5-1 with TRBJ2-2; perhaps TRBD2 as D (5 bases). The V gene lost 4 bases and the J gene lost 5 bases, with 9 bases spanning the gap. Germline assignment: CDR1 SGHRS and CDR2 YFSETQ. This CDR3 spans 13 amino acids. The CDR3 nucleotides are TGCGCCAGCAGCCTCCCGGGAACCGGGGAGCTGTTTTTT. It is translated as CASSLPGTGELFF. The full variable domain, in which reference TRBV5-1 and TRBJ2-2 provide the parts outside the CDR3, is KAGVTQTPRYLIKTRGQQVTLSCSPISGHRSVSWYQQTPGQGLQFLFEYFSETQRNKGNFPGRFSGRQFSNSRSEMNVSTLELGDSALYLCASSLPGTGELFFGEGSRLTVL.

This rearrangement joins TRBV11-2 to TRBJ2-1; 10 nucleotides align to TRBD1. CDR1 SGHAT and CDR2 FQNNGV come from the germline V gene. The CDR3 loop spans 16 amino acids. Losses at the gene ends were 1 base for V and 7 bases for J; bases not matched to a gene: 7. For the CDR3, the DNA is TGTGCCAGCAGCTTAGTCGGGACAGGGGATTTGAATGAGCAGTTCTTC. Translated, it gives CASSLVGTGDLNEQFF. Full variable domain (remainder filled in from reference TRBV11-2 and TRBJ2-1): EAGVAQSPRYKIIEKRQSVAFWCNPISGHATLYWYQQILGQGPKLLIQFQNNGVVDDSQLPKDRFSAERLKGVDSTLKIQPAKLEDSAVYLCASSLVGTGDLNEQFFGPGTRLTVL.

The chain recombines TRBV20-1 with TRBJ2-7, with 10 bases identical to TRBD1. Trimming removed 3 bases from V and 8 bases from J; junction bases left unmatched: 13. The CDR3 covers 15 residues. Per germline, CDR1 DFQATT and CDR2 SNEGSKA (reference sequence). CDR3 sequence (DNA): TGCAGTGCTAGGGGGGGGACAGGGGAGTGGGATCAGCAGTACTTC. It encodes CSARGGTGEWDQQYF.

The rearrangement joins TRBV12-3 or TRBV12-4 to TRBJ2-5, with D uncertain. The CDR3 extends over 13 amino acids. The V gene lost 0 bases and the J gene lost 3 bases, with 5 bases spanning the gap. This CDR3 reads CASSLAEEETQYF. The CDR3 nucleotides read TGTGCCAGCAGTTTAGCAGAAGAAGAGACCCAGTACTTC.

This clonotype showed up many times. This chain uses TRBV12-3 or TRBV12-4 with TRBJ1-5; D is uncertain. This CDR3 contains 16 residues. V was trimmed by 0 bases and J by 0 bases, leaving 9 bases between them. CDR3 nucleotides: TGTGCCAGCAGTTTAGCGAGCGCCTATAGCAATCAGCCCCAGCATTTT. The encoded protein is CASSLASAYSNQPQHF.

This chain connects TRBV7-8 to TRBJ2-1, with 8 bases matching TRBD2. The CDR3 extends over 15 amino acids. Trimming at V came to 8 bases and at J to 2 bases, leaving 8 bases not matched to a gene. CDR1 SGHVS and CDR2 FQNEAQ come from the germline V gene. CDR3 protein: CASGPTSGTYNEQFF. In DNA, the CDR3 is TGTGCCAGCGGACCTACTAGCGGAACCTACAATGAGCAGTTCTTC.

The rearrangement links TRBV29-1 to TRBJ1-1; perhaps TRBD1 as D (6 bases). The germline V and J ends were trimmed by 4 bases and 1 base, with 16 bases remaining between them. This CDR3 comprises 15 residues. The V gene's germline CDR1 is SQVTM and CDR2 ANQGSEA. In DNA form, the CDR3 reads TGCAGCGTTGCCAGGGGCGAGCCCAGGAACACTGAAGCTTTCTTT. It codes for CSVARGEPRNTEAFF.

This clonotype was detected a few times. CDR3 loop: CSASWPGQSYEQYF. The CDR3 DNA is TGCAGTGCTAGTTGGCCAGGGCAGTCGTACGAGCAGTACTTC. This chain uses TRBV20-1 with TRBJ2-7; the D gene is possibly TRBD1 (5 bases). The V gene's germline CDR1 is DFQATT and CDR2 SNEGSKA (reference sequence). Trimming pared 3 bases from V and 4 bases from J, leaving 16 bases between. The CDR3 covers 14 residues.

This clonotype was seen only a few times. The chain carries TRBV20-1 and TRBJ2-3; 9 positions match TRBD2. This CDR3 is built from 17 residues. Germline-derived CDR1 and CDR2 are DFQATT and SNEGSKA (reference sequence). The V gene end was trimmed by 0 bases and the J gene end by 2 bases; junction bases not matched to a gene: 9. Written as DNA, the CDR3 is TGCAGTGCTAGAGATGCCGGGACTAGCAGATTCACAGATACGCAGTATTTT. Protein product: CSARDAGTSRFTDTQYF.

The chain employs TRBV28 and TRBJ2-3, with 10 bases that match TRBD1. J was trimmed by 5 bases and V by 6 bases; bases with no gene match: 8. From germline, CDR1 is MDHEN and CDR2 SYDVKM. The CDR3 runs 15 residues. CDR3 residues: CASSRPGQGLDTQYF. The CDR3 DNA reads TGTGCCAGCAGCCGTCCGGGACAGGGGTTAGATACGCAGTATTTT. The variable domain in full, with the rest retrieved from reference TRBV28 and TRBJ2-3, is DVKVTQSSRYLVKRTGEKVFLECVQDMDHENMFWYRQDPGLGLRLIYFSYDVKMKEKGDIPEGYSVSREKKERFSLILESASTNQTSMYLCASSRPGQGLDTQYFGPGTRLTVL.

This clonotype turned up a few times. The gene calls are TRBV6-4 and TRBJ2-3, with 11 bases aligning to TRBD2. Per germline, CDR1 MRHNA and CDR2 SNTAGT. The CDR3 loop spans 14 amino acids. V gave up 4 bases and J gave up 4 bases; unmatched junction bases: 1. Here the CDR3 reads CASSVAGGPDTQYF. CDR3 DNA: TGTGCCAGCAGTGTAGCGGGAGGGCCAGATACGCAGTATTTT.

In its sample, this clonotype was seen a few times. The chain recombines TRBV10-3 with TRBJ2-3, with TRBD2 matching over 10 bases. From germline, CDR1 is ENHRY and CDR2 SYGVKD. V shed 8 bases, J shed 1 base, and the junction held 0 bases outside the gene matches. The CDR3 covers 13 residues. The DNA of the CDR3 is TGTGCCATCGGGACTAGCGGCACAGATACGCAGTATTTT. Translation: CAIGTSGTDTQYF.

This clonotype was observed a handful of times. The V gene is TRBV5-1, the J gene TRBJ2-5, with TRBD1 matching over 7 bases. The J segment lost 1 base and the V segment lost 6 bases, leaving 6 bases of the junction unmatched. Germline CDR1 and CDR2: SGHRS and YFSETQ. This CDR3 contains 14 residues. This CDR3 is CASMPTGAQETQYF. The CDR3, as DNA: TGCGCCAGCATGCCAACAGGGGCCCAAGAGACCCAGTACTTC.

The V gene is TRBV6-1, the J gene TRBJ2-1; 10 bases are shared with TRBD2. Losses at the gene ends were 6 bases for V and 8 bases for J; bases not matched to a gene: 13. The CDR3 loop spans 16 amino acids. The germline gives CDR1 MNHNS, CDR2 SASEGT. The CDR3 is CASSFVSSSGGYEQFF. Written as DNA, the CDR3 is TGTGCCAGCAGCTTTGTTAGTTCTAGCGGGGGCTATGAGCAGTTCTTC.

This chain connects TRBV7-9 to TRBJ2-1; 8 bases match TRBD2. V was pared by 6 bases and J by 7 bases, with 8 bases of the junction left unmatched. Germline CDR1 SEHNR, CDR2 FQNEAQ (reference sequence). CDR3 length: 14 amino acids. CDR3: CASRGTSGWNEQFF. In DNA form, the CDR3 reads TGTGCCAGCAGAGGTACTAGCGGATGGAATGAGCAGTTCTTC.

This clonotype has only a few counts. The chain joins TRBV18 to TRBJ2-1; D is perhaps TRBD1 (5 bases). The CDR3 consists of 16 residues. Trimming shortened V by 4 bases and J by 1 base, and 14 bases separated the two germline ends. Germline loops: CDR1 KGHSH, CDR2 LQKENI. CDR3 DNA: TGTGCCAGCTCACTCGGGTACAGGACATCCTACAATGAGCAGTTCTTC. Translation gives CASSLGYRTSYNEQFF.

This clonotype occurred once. CDR3 nucleotides: TGTGCCAGCAGCTTAAGTCAGGGAGGTGGAGAGACCCAGTACTTC. Encoded protein: CASSLSQGGGETQYF. The chain joins TRBV13 to TRBJ2-5; D may be TRBD2 (6 bases). Germline CDR1 PRHDT, CDR2 FYEKMQ (reference sequence). The CDR3 runs 15 residues. Deletions cut 2 bases from V and 4 bases from J, with 14 bases between.

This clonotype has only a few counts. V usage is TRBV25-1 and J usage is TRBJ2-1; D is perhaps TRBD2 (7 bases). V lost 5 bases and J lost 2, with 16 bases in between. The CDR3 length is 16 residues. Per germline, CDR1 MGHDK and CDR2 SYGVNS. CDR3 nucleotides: TGTGCCAGCAGTTCCGACTACGGGGGGCCCTACAATGAGCAGTTCTTC. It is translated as CASSSDYGGPYNEQFF.

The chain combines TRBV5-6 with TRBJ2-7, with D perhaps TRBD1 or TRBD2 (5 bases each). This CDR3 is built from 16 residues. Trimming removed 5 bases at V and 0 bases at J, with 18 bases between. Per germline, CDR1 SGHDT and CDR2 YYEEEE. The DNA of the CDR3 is TGTGCCAGCAGACACCCGGGACCCCATAGCTCCTACGAGCAGTACTTC. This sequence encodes CASRHPGPHSSYEQYF.

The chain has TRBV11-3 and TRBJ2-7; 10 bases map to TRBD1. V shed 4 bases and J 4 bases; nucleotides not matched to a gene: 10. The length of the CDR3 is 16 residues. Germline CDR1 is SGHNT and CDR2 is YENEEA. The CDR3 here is CASSWGLRDRGYEQYF. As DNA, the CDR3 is TGTGCCAGCAGCTGGGGACTCCGGGACAGGGGATACGAGCAGTACTTC.

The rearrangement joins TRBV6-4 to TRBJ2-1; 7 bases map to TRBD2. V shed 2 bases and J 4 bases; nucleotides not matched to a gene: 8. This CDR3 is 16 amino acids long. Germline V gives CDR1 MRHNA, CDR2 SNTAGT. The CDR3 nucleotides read TGTGCCAGCAGTGACGATCCGGGAGGACCTTACAATGAGCAGTTCTTC. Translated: CASSDDPGGPYNEQFF.

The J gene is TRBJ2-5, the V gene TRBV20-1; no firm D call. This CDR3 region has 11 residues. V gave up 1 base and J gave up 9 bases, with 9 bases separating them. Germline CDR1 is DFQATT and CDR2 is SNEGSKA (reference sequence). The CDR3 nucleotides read TGCAGTGCTAGAGGAGAGGTCGCCCAGTACTTC. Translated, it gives CSARGEVAQYF.

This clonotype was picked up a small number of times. The CDR3 loop reads CASSASGRGYQNTQYF. CDR3 nucleotides: TGTGCCAGCAGCGCCAGTGGGCGGGGGTATCAAAATACGCAGTATTTT. V usage is TRBV11-1 and J usage is TRBJ2-3; 7 bases match TRBD2. Germline lookup yields CDR1 SGHAT and CDR2 FQDESV (reference sequence). V shed 5 bases and J 7 bases; nucleotides not matched to a gene: 15. This CDR3 is 16 amino acids long.

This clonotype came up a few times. The CDR3 nucleotides are TGCAGTGTGCGTAGCTCCTACAATGAGCAGTTCTTC. This codes for CSVRSSYNEQFF. The V gene is TRBV20-1, the J gene TRBJ2-1; the D is unclear. The length of the CDR3 is 12 residues. Germline V gives CDR1 DFQATT, CDR2 SNEGSKA (reference sequence). Deletions cut 7 bases from V and 0 bases from J, with 7 bases between.

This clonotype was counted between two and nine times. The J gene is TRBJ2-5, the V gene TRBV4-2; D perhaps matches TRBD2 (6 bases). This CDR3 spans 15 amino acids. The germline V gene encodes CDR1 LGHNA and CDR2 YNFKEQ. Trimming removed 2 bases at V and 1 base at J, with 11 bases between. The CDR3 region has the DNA TGTGCCAGCAGCCAACCGGGACTCCCCCAAGAGACCCAGTACTTC. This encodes CASSQPGLPQETQYF.